This T cell receptor beta chain was obtained from a study of T cells of healthy individuals (dated by TCRdb to 2017 to 2018). The method was 5' RACE. Reads for this sample came from an Illumina MiSeq. TCRdb reprocessed the public reads (quality trimming at Q25 with fastp, clone calling with MiXCR) and kept in-frame beta chains. Rows with a matching CDR3 protein are joined into one entry that keeps the most common DNA and genes. Within this sample are tens of thousands of distinct CDR3 sequences, with about a sixth of them counted one time only. Approximately 4.7% of the sample belongs to the ten largest clones. The germline V gene supplies CDR1 SQVTM and CDR2 ANQGSEA. The CDR3 contains 14 residues, cysteine and phenylalanine counted. Only the CDR3 DNA stays, 42 bases, in frame from base 1. This clonotype was picked up one time. Its antigen is not yet known. Given a much more abundant clone one base away, this may be a read error.

The receptor was derived from a human donor in good health. This chain is built from TRBV29-1 and TRBJ2-5; the junction holds 8 bases that match TRBD1. CDR3 sequence: CTSTQGGMGETQYF. The nucleotides read TGCACCTCAACACAGGGGGGAATGGGCGAGACCCAGTACTTC.